This T cell receptor (beta chain) came from a study of early T cells in non-severe SARS-CoV-2 infection (dated by TCRdb to the early 2020s). At the level of the whole study: Bulk RNA from unsorted whole blood was used for TCR sequencing, so alpha and beta chains could not be paired. Summary of the overall study and its limitations: VDJdb matching was skewed toward anti-spike CD8 responses, so virus-specific expansions were likely underestimated and private and CD4 specificities were missed.

Set within a cohort of healthcare workers in London, UK, this nested case-control study involved weekly PCR testing of nasopharyngeal swabs along with blood sampling. Between 23 and 31 March 2020, the week of the UK lockdown, healthcare workers were enrolled and then followed up weekly for as long as 16 weeks. V is pruned by 7 bases and J by 1 base, leaving 6 bases of the junction without a gene match. Based on the germline V gene, the CDR1 and CDR2 sequences are SQVTM and ANQGSEA. The CDR3 spans 14 residues, from the cysteine through the phenylalanine. The DNA shown is the 42-base CDR3, in frame from base 1. The library came from 5' RACE. For sequencing, a NextSeq 500 was employed. In the TCR library protocol, unique molecular identifiers were attached to individual cDNA molecules to correct for PCR bias and sequencing error. Both TCR alpha and beta chains were sequenced, and tight co-correlation was observed between alpha and beta sequence abundances in each sample. In the original analysis: V gene, J gene and CDR3 annotation of TCR sequences was performed with Decombinator V4. TCRs were defined as expanded if a significant change between any two time points was detected under a Poisson model with p below 0.0001. TCR abundances were normalised to the total number of TCRs sequenced per sample and expressed as counts per million. TRAV1-2 paired with TRAJ12, TRAJ20 or TRAJ33 defined MAIT TCRs, while TRAV10 paired with TRAJ18 defined iNKT TCRs. VDJdb, accessed 1 November 2021, was searched for CMV, EBV and SARS-CoV-2 annotated TCRs, with TCRs annotated for multiple antigens excluded. TCRdb passed the public sequencing reads through fastp at Q25 and MiXCR, retaining productive beta sequences. When rows share a CDR3 protein, they turn into one entry using the most common DNA and genes. These V and J calls derive from TCRdb rather than the authors' analysis. Within this sample are 25,000 to 30,000 distinct CDR3 sequences, with 4% to 5.5% of them counted one time only. About 10% of the sample is taken by the ten largest.

This clonotype was found many times. Its antigen is currently not known. Nothing much larger sits one base from this clone, and base qualities are not available. The rearrangement combines TRBV29-1 with TRBJ2-2; TRBD1 lines up with 7 middle nucleotides. The receptor was isolated from an adult who was a healthcare worker with PCR-confirmed SARS-CoV-2 infection or an uninfected control (not recorded which). Sample: whole blood. The DNA reads TGCAGCGCCAAGACAGGGATGAACACCGGGGAGCTGTTTTTT. Translated, this is CSAKTGMNTGELFF.